Sequencing of this TCR beta chain was carried out in a study of blood T cell repertoires in COVID-19. The ends lost 7 bases at V and 6 bases at J; junction bases unmatched: 9. Germline loops: CDR1 SGHVS, CDR2 FQNEAQ. The CDR3 extends over 14 amino acids. Original processing methods: Quantification of nucleated cells was approximated via reference gene primer amplification. Data came from immunoSEQ multiplex PCR; TCRdb stores just in-frame clones and leaves some out. V, J and clone size reflect that table, while D and trimming were determined from the DNA. The sample contains 160,000 or so clones, 90% of which appear only once.

The sample taken for sequencing was peripheral blood. The TCR originated in a man aged 55-75 years with active or convalescent COVID-19. The chain is built from TRBV7-8 and TRBJ2-3; 8 bases are a match to TRBD1. The CDR3 loop reads CASNRGQGPDTQYF. The DNA of the CDR3 is TGTGCCAGCAACCGAGGACAGGGTCCGGATACGCAGTATTTT.